These 13 T cell receptor beta chains came from one sample sequenced in a study of spatial heterogeneity in lung cancer. TCRdb analysed the 5' RACE reads with MiXCR anew, one entry per CDR3 protein. The table includes roughly 39,000 distinct CDR3 sequences, 7.5% detected once. Time point: sample taken at primary tumor resection. Unsorted whole RNA of tumor, nontumor lung or frozen PBMC was sequenced. The source was PBMCs, collected at surgery. These receptor sequences come from a male donor with early-stage non-small cell lung cancer.

This clonotype was picked up a small number of times. The chain employs TRBV6-6 and TRBJ1-1; 7 bases are shared with TRBD1. Trimming cost V 2 bases and J 4 bases; bases outside gene matches: 13. CDR1 and CDR2 from the germline V gene are MNHNY and SVGAGI (reference sequence). The length of the CDR3 is 17 residues. CDR3 in amino acids: CASSYPRQGSSRTEAFF. In DNA form, the CDR3 reads TGTGCCAGCAGTTACCCTAGACAGGGCTCCTCCCGCACTGAAGCTTTCTTT.

With respect to this clonotype: This may stem from a read error, because a much larger clone lies one nucleotide away. This is likely a read error, given that the CDR3 carries no conserved phenylalanine or tryptophan at its end. J is TRBJ2-3 and V is TRBV7-2, with TRBD2 identical over 8 bases. The germline V gene has CDR1 SGHTA and CDR2 FQGNSA. Trimming at V came to 2 bases and at J to 4 bases, leaving 5 bases not matched to a gene. The CDR3 runs 15 residues. For the CDR3, the DNA is TGTGCCAGCAGCTTACGAGCGGGAGAGGCAGATACGCAGTATTTG. Protein sequence: CASSLRAGEADTQYL.

The CDR3 sequence is CSVEVPGQGFYGYTF. In nucleotides, the CDR3 is TGCAGCGTTGAAGTTCCCGGACAGGGGTTCTATGGCTACACCTTC. This chain connects TRBV29-1 to TRBJ1-2; 9 bases line up with TRBD1. The trim removed 1 base at V and 4 bases at J, leaving 7 bases unmatched. The germline V gene encodes CDR1 SQVTM and CDR2 ANQGSEA. CDR3 length equals 15 residues.

V usage is TRBV3-1 and J usage is TRBJ2-5; 8 nucleotides line up with TRBD2. The CDR3 consists of 16 residues. The V and J ends lost 0 bases and 7 bases, in that order; junction bases with no gene match: 10. The V gene's germline CDR1 is LGHDT and CDR2 YNNKEL (reference sequence). The CDR3 nucleotides read TGTGCCAGCAGCCAAGATTTGGCTAGCGGGCTGGGGACCCAGTACTTC. It is translated as CASSQDLASGLGTQYF.

This clonotype was recorded at least ten times. The V gene is TRBV29-1, the J gene TRBJ2-5; the match to TRBD2 covers 11 bases. Trimming removed 4 bases from V and 3 bases from J; junction bases left unmatched: 13. The germline V gene has CDR1 SQVTM and CDR2 ANQGSEA. This CDR3 region has 17 residues. Here the CDR3 DNA reads TGCAGCGTTGTTCGCCTCCGGACTAGCGGGCTCAAAGAGACCCAGTACTTC. It codes for CSVVRLRTSGLKETQYF.

This clonotype has a count of ten or more. The V call is TRBV28, the J call TRBJ1-2, with 7 nucleotides matching TRBD1. Per germline, CDR1 MDHEN and CDR2 SYDVKM. The V gene end was trimmed by 2 bases and the J gene end by 6 bases; junction bases not matched to a gene: 9. The CDR3 runs to 15 residues. CDR3 bases: TGTGCCAGCAGTTTAGTGACAGGGCGTGGGGATGGCTACACCTTC. It translates to CASSLVTGRGDGYTF.

This clonotype was seen only a few times. The chain carries TRBV19 and TRBJ2-1; D tentatively reads TRBD1 or TRBD2 (6 bases each). CDR1 and CDR2 from the germline V gene are LNHDA and SQIVND (reference sequence). The V end was cut by 3 bases, the J end by 5 bases, with 14 bases between. The CDR3 covers 15 residues. The CDR3 coding sequence is TGTGCCAGTAGTATTGGGGGGCCATACGACAATGAGCAGTTCTTC. Amino acids: CASSIGGPYDNEQFF.

V is TRBV12-3 or TRBV12-4 and J is TRBJ2-7; a possible D gene is TRBD1 (6 bases). The CDR3 length is 14 residues. V was clipped by 9 bases and J by 4 bases, with 19 bases between them. Here the CDR3 DNA reads TGTGCCAGTAGCCTAAGGGCAGGGGTTTACGAGCAGTACTTC. This codes for CASSLRAGVYEQYF.

This clonotype has a count of ten or more. This chain links TRBV6-2 or TRBV6-3 with TRBJ2-5; the match to TRBD1 covers 7 bases. The CDR3 extends over 15 amino acids. V lost 8 bases to trimming and J lost 5 bases; unmatched junction nucleotides: 14. The germline V gene encodes CDR1 MNHEY and CDR2 SVGEGT. The CDR3 sequence: CASSQLQGPAETQYF. The CDR3 region has the DNA TGTGCCAGCTCTCAATTACAGGGGCCAGCGGAGACCCAGTACTTC.

This clonotype was seen repeatedly, ten times or more. The chain couples TRBV10-3 to TRBJ2-1; D ambiguous. With 0 bases removed from V and 9 bases from J, the gap between germline ends came to 6 bases. CDR3 length: 12 amino acids. CDR1 ENHRY and CDR2 SYGVKD come from the germline V gene. The CDR3 DNA reads TGTGCCATCAGTGAGTCTATCGGTGAGCAGTTCTTC. Its translation is CAISESIGEQFF.

This clonotype was seen repeatedly, ten times or more. The rearrangement uses TRBV6-2 or TRBV6-3 and TRBJ2-3; 7 positions match TRBD1. With V trimmed by 4 bases and J by 6 bases, 10 bases remained unmatched. The germline CDR1 and CDR2 sequences are MNHEY and SVGEGT. This CDR3 spans 15 amino acids. CDR3: CASSSPRRGGDTQYF. CDR3 sequence (DNA): TGTGCCAGCAGTTCGCCACGCCGAGGGGGCGATACGCAGTATTTT.

Ten or more counts support this clonotype. The chain carries TRBV7-9 and TRBJ1-2; perhaps TRBD1 as D (6 bases). The germline V gene has CDR1 SEHNR and CDR2 FQNEAQ (reference sequence). This CDR3 spans 14 amino acids. V was pared by 1 base and J by 4 bases, with 10 bases between. The CDR3 spells CASSLEGGLYGYTF. CDR3 in DNA: TGTGCCAGCAGCTTAGAAGGGGGACTCTATGGCTACACCTTC.

This clonotype was observed many times. The chain recombines TRBV6-2 or TRBV6-3 with TRBJ2-2; 8 bases agree with TRBD1. J lost 3 bases, V lost 5 bases, and 5 bases had no gene match. Germline CDR1 reads MNHEY; CDR2 reads SVGEGT. This CDR3 is 15 amino acids long. The chain's CDR3 is CASSPAQGDTGELFF. The CDR3, as DNA: TGTGCCAGCAGTCCCGCACAGGGGGACACCGGGGAGCTGTTTTTT.